This TCR beta chain was sequenced for a study of cytomegalovirus exposure and HLA in healthy donors. The germline CDR1 and CDR2 sequences are MNHEY and SMNVEV (reference sequence). This CDR3 comprises 13 residues. V gave up 6 bases and J gave up 1 base, with 9 bases separating them. The PCR made use of 60 Vbeta and 13 Jbeta primers. Method: immunoSEQ multiplex PCR; TCRdb's copy keeps in-frame clones and lacks some. The sample data list under 40,000 clones. Concerning this clone itself: Its antigen is still unknown.

Regarding the study as a whole: Versus the roughly 690-donor mean, an Asian-associated ancestry cluster reportedly showed fewer N-insertions in a later analysis. A later analysis revealed that TCR association rates differed between HLA loci, peaking at DRB1 and bottoming out at HLA-C. TCR beta chains associated with HLA were, in a later analysis, more clonally expanded than equally common others.

The clonotype was recovered from a woman between 35 and 50 years old in good health and CMV-seropositive. The chain links TRBV27 to TRBJ1-1, with a possible D match to TRBD1 (6 bases). The sequencing sample was made of PBMCs. The CDR3: CASSRQENTEAFF. The CDR3 DNA reads TGTGCCAGCAGCAGACAGGAGAACACTGAAGCTTTCTTT.